This record concerns one T cell receptor (beta chain) sequence. This receptor's antigen is unknown. Within one base of it there is no much larger clone, and no base qualities were kept. These data come from a study of shared clonotypes between healthy human individuals (dated by TCRdb to the early 2020s). Turning to the overall study: The cohort included a few men and two women between 18 and 49 years of age. Between about 0.94 and 8.9 billion PBMCs per donor were obtained by leukapheresis. Different laboratories and diverse techniques were used to prepare libraries and sequence TCR repertoires, to increase sequencing depth and limit assay-specific biases. For each donor, three plates each were used for CD4 naive and CD4 memory, two plates were used for CD8 naive, and one plate was used for CD8 memory. To estimate repertoire size and how much clonotype sharing occurs between individuals, the study deeply sequenced the blood TCR repertoires of five or six healthy adults. Summary of the overall study and its limitations: Compared with non-shared clonotypes, the clonotypes found in all four sorted-subset donors had higher generation probabilities. Incomplete sequencing was indicated by rarefaction of sorted-subset datasets, despite the large sequencing depth. Because the study included a small number of donors, the genetic and exposure-history diversity represented was limited. Based on pairwise subsampling, the degree of clonotype sharing among donors was expected to be affected by sequencing depth. Sampling was restricted to blood, and TCR repertoires in tissues likely differ from the TCR repertoires found in blood. Sharing across several donors was observed for about 4.8% of naive CD4, over 3% of naive CD8, 2.3% of memory CD4, and about 0.4% of memory CD8 clonotypes. Naive subsets generally had larger estimated clonotype richness than memory subsets did.

Donors were healthy HIV-negative adults with no recently reported acute infections or vaccinations. All donors were Caucasian adults living in Nashville, Tennessee, USA. Magnetic negative selection was used to enrich CD4+ T cells, after which naive cells were positively selected on CD45RA and the negative fraction became the memory subset. Blood was collected by leukapheresis, and PBMCs were isolated by Ficoll-Histopaque density gradient centrifugation and then cryopreserved in liquid nitrogen vapor phase. Analytical flow cytometry was used to check the purity and quantity of every magnetically sorted T cell population. From each sorted fraction, genomic DNA was isolated and quantified by UV absorbance on a Nanodrop 2000c. Using the deep immunoSEQ assay, multiplex PCR amplified TCR CDR3 regions from genomic DNA. Extracted genomic DNA from each cell subset was spread evenly across all wells of several immunoSEQ 96-well plates, with each plate serving as a replicate. Each replicate PCR for sorted subsets received approximately 200 ng genomic DNA, equal to about 30,000 T cell genomes. Purified libraries were quantified with a Qubit 3.0 fluorometer, sized on a Bioanalyzer 2100, and re-quantified with the KAPA Library Quantification kit. Every immunoSEQ 96-well plate was sequenced on a separate single-read 150-cycle Illumina NextSeq 550 flow cell. Per the authors' processing: The immunoSEQ output contained only junctional sequences without quality scores, so filtering could not match that applied to full-length reads. To assign V/J genes and CDR3, sequences were annotated using PyIR, a Python wrapper for IgBLAST v1.9, with IMGT germline references. Reads were filtered out if the reads had weak V/J assignments (E-value above 1e-6), no CDR3, stop codons, out-of-frame junctions, or ambiguous translated residues. V3J clonotypes were defined as sequences sharing an identical inferred V gene, J gene, and CDR3 amino acid sequence. Percentage overlap between repertoires was computed as shared unique clonotypes divided by the size of the smaller repertoire. Richness of each repertoire was evaluated using RTK rarefaction, the Chao1 estimator, and Recon v2.1 estimates of unobserved clonotypes. OLGA was used to compute generation probabilities for all TCRbeta clonotypes that the gDNA method yielded from four donors. Imported from immuneACCESS, the table was reduced by TCRdb to in-frame sequences with V and J called. These copies leave out some clones; in studies compared against another copy, an unresolved V gene accounts for under half, and the cause of the remainder is not known. The V and J calls and clone size were taken over from that table, and D and trimming were inferred from the DNA. Counted in this sample were 950,000 to 1,100,000 clones; around 78% of them appeared once. Together, the top ten hold roughly 0.65% of the sample.

The clonotype was recovered from a man between 18 and 29 years old in good health. Some clones in this sample may be carry-over from other donors' samples. Sequenced material: memory CD4+ T cells from PBMCs. The cell subset or site label corresponds to: CD45RA-negative fraction.

The sequenced DNA is TGTGCCAGCAGCTTAGGGGGACCCTCTGGAAACACCATATATTTT. Translated, it gives CASSLGGPSGNTIYF. The sequence joins TRBV9 to TRBJ1-3, and perhaps TRBD1 as D gene, on 6 matching bases. CDR1 and CDR2, per the germline V gene, are SGDLS and YYNGEE. The CDR3, cysteine through phenylalanine, is 15 amino acids long. Solely the CDR3 DNA is kept, with 45 bases framed from the first base. V gives up 4 bases and J gives up 0 bases, and the segment between their germline ends measures 11 bases. Full variable domain (CDR3 extended with the reference TRBV9 and TRBJ1-3 proteins): DSGVTQTPKHLITATGQRVTLRCSPRSGDLSVYWYQQSLDQGLQFLIQYYNGEERAKGNILERFSAQQFPDLHSELNLSSLELGDSALYFCASSLGGPSGNTIYFGEGSWLTVV.